The clone carrying this TCR beta chain was counted a few times. This record comes from a study of OX40 agonist ivuxolimab in advanced cancers. Generated by immunoSEQ multiplex PCR, the TCRdb table keeps only in-frame clones and is missing some. The repertoire holds about 76,000 clones, with 88% as singletons. Germline V lookup: CDR1 SQVTM, CDR2 ANQGSEA. The CDR3 runs 13 residues. Trimming removed 3 bases from V and 7 bases from J; junction bases left unmatched: 3. The input for sequencing was CD4+ or CD8+ T cells sorted from blood, taken in a trial of the OX40 agonist ivuxolimab. The chain joins TRBV29-1 to TRBJ1-2; 12 bases line up with TRBD1. This sequence originates from an adult with an advanced solid tumor such as melanoma, head and neck, liver or kidney cancer. The CDR3 nucleotides are TGCAGCGTTGATGGGACAGGGGGCCCTGGCTACACCTTC. This gives the protein CSVDGTGGPGYTF.